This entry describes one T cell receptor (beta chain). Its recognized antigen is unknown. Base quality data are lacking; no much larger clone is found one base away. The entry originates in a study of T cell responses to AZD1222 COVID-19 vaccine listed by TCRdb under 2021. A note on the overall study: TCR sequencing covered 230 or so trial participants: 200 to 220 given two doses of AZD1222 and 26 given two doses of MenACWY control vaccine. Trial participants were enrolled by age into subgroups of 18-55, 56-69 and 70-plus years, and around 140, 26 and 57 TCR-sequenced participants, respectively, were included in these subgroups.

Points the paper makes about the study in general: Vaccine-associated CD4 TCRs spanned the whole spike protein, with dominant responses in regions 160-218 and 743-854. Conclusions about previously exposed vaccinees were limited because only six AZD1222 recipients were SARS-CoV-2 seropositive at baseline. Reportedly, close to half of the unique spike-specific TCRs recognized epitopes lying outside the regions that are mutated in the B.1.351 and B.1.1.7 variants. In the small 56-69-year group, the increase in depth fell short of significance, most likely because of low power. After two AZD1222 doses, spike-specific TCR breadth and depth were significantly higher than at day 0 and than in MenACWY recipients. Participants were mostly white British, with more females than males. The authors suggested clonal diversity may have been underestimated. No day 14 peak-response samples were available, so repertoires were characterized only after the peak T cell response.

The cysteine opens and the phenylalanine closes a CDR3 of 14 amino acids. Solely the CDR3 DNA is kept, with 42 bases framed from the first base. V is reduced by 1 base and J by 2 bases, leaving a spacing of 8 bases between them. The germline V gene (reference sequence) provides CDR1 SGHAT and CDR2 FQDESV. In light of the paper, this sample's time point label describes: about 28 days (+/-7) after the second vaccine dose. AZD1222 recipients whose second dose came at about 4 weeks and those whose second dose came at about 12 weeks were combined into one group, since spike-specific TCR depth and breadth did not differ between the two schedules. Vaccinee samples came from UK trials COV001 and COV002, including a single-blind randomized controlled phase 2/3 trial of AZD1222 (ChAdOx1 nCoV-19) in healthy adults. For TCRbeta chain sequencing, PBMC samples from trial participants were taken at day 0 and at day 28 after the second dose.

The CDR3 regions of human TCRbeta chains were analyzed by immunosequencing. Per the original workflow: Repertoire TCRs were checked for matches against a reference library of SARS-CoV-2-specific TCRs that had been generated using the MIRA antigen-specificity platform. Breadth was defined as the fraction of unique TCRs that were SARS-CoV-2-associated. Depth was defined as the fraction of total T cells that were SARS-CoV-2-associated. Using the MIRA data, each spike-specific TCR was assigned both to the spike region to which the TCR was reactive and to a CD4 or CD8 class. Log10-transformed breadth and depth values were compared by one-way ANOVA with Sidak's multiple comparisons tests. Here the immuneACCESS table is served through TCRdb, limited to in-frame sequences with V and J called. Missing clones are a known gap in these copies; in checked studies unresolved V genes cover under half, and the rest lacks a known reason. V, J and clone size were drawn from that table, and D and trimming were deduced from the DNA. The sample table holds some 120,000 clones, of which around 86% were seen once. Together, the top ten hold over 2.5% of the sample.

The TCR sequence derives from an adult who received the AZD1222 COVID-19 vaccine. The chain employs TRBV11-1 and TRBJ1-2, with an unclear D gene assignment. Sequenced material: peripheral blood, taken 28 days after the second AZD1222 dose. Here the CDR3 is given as CASSLEGRNYGYTF. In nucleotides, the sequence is TGTGCCAGCAGCTTAGAGGGCAGGAACTATGGCTACACCTTC.